The clone carrying this TCR beta chain was seen only a few times. Its target is not known. The record originates from a study of PD-1 blockade in classical Hodgkin lymphoma. Whole-study results and caveats: While CD8+ TCR diversity did not rise significantly by C4D1, CD4+ TCR diversity did. Newly diagnosed and completely responding patients shared comparable baseline diversity. Newly diagnosed patients were reported to start with lower TCR diversity than healthy donors.

Between the trimmed V and J ends, which lost 5 bases and 3 bases, there was a span of 10 bases. CDR3 length equals 13 residues. Germline V lookup: CDR1 SGHVS, CDR2 FNYEAQ. All trial patients relapsed after autologous stem cell transplantation. Assay used: immunoSEQ multiplex PCR; TCRdb lists only in-frame clones, some missing. The table records 55,000 to 75,000 clones, 65% to 75% of them present only once. The chain uses TRBV7-6 and TRBJ1-1, with D hard to call. This clonotype originated in a human donor with classical Hodgkin lymphoma. The material was peripheral blood mononuclear cells (PBMCs), obtained before the second cycle of nivolumab. This CDR3 reads CASSRTVYTEAFF. The CDR3 DNA reads as TGTGCCAGCAGCCGAACGGTGTACACTGAAGCTTTCTTT.